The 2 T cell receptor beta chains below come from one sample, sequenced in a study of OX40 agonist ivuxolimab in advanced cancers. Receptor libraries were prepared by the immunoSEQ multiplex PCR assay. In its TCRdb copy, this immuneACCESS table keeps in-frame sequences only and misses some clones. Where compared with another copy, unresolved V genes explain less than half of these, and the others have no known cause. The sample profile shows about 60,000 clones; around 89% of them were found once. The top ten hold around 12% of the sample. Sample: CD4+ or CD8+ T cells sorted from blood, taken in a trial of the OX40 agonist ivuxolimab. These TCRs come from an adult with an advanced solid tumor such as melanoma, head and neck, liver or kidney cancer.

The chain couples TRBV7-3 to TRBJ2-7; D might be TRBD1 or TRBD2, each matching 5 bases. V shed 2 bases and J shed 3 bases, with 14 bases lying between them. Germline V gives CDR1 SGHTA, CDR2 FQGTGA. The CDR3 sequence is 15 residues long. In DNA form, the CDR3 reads TGTGCCAGCAGCTTAGGTGGGGACGGAAACTACGAGCAGTACTTC. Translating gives CASSLGGDGNYEQYF.

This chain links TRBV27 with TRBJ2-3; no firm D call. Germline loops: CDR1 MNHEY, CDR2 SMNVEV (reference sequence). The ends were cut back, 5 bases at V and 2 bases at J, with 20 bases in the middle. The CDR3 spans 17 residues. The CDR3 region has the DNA TGTGCCAGCAGTAAATCCGGGCCAATATATAACACAGATACGCAGTATTTT. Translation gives CASSKSGPIYNTDTQYF.